The source of this T cell receptor beta chain is a study of T cell responses to AZD1222 COVID-19 vaccine. Timing groups of about 4 and about 12 weeks for second doses were pooled. Sequenced by immunoSEQ multiplex PCR; TCRdb stores in-frame clones only, minus some. The data contain 110,000 or so clones, approximately 87% of them seen just once; the ten biggest clones take up about 4.6%. CDR3 length equals 12 residues. Trimming cost V 7 bases and J 9 bases, with 13 bases left between them. In germline, CDR1 is MNHEY, CDR2 SVGAGI. The chain uses TRBV6-5 and TRBJ2-1, with D perhaps matching TRBD2 (6 bases). The sequencing used peripheral blood, collected 28 days after the second AZD1222 dose. The receptor's source is an adult who received the AZD1222 COVID-19 vaccine. CDR3 in amino acids: CASTSWGGEQFF. The CDR3 DNA reads TGTGCCAGCACCTCGTGGGGAGGTGAGCAGTTCTTC.